The clone carrying this T cell receptor (beta chain) has only a few counts. The target antigen is unknown. V was trimmed by 6 bases and J by 1 base, leaving 13 bases between them. Germline CDR1 reads LNHNV; CDR2 reads YYDKDF (reference sequence). The CDR3 is made up of 14 amino acids. These data come from a study of T-cell memory formation after mild COVID-19. For the study at large: TCR clusters showed largely donor specificity. Study observations and caveats: Contracting CD8+ clones were enriched in EMRA, CD4+ mainly in CM and EM. Clones contracting day 15 to 85 were balanced CD4/CD8; later expanders leaned CD4+.

Constant-segment primers served in 5'RACE that generated TCR alpha and TCR beta cDNA libraries bearing sample barcodes and UMIs. Each CDR3 protein is one row after TCRdb ran MiXCR on the 5' RACE reads. The profile shows 450,000 or so distinct CDR3 sequences, around 25% of them singletons. The gene calls are TRBV15 and TRBJ2-7; D may match TRBD1 or TRBD2 (6 bases each). The specimen was PBMCs or a T cell subset sorted from them (not recorded which). The TCR sequence derives from an adult woman who had mild COVID-19 (a few samples of this study predate the infection). Cell type and time point are not known. Written as DNA, the CDR3 is TGTGCCACCAGTATAGGGGGGACTTCCTACGAGCAGTACTTC. It specifies CATSIGGTSYEQYF.